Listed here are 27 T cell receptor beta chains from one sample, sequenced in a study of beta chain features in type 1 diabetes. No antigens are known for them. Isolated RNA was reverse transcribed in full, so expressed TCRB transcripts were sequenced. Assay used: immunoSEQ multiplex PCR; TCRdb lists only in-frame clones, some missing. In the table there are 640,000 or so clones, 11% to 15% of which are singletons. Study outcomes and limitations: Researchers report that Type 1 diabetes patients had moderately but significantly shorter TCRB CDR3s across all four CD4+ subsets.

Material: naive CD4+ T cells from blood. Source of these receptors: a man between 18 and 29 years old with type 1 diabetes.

In DNA, the CDR3 is TGTGCCAGCAGCAGCTCGGGTTACAATGAGCAGTTCTTC. This translates into CASSSSGYNEQFF. The chain carries TRBV7-3 and TRBJ2-1; D unresolved. The length of the CDR3 is 13 residues. Germline CDR1 and CDR2: SGHTA and FQGTGA. V was cut by 5 bases and J by 4 bases, with 9 bases left in between.

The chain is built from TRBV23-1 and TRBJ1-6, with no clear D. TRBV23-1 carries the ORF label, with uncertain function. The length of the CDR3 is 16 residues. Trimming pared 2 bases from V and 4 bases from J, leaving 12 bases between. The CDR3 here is CASSQDPGRYNSPLHF. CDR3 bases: TGCGCCAGCAGTCAAGACCCGGGGAGGTATAATTCACCCCTCCACTTT.

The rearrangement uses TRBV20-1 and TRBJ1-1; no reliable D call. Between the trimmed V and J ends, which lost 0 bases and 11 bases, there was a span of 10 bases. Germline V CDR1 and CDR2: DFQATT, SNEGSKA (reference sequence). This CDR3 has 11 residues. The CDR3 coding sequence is TGCAGTGCTAGAGACGCAGTGGTGGCTTTCTTT. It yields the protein CSARDAVVAFF.

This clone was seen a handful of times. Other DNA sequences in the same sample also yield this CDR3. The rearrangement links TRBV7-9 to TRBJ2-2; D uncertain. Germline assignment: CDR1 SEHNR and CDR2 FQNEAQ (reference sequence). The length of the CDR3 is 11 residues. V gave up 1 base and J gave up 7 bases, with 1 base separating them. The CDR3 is CASSLDGELFF. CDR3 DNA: TGTGCCAGCAGCTTAGACGGGGAGCTGTTTTTT.

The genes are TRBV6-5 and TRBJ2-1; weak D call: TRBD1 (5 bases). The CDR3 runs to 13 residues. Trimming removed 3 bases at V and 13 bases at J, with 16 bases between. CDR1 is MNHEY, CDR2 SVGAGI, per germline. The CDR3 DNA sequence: TGTGCCAGCAGTTATTCCAGGGTCTACCCCCAGTTCTTC. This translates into CASSYSRVYPQFF.

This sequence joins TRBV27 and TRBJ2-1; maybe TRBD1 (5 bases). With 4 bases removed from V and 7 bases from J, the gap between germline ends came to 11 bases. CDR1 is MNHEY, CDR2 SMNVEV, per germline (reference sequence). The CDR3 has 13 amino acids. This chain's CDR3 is CASSSAGPNEQFF. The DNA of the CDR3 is TGTGCCAGCAGTTCGGCAGGGCCGAATGAGCAGTTCTTC.

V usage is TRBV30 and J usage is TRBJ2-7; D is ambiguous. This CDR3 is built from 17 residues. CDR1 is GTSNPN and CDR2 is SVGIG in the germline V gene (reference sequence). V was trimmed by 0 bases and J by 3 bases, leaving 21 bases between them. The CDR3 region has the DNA TGTGCCTGGAGTGTAGGTTTAGTTCTATTCTCGAGCTACGAGCAGTACTTC. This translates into CAWSVGLVLFSSYEQYF.

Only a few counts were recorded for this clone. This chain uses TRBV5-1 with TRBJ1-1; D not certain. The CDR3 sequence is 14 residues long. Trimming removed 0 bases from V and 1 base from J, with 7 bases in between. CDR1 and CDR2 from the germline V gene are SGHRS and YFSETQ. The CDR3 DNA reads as TGCGCCAGCAGCTTGGAGAGGCAGAACACTGAAGCTTTCTTT. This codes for CASSLERQNTEAFF.

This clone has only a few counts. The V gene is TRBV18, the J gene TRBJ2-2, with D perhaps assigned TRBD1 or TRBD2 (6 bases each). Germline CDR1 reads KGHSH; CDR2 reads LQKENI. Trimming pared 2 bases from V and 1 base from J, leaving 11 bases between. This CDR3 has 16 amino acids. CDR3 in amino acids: CASSPAQGGNTGELFF. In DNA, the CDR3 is TGTGCCAGCTCACCAGCACAGGGAGGGAACACCGGGGAGCTGTTTTTT.

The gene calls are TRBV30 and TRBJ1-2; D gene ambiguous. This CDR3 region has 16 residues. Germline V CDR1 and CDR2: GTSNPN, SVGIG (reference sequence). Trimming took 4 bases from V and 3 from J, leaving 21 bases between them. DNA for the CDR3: TGTGCCTGGACCGCTTACAACGGACTTACCGACTATGGCTACACCTTC. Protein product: CAWTAYNGLTDYGYTF.

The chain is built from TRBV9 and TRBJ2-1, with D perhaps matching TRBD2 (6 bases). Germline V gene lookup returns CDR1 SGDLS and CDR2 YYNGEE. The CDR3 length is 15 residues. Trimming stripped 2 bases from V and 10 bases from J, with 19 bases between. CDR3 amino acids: CASSVTGTVLMEQFF. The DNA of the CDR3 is TGTGCCAGCAGCGTTACCGGGACTGTCCTTATGGAGCAGTTCTTC.

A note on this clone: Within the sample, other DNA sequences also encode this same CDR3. The CDR3 DNA reads TGTGCCAGCAGTTTAGCCGGGGCCAACGTCCTGACTTTC. It translates to CASSLAGANVLTF. The chain employs TRBV27 and TRBJ2-6; no firm D call. V was trimmed by 2 bases and J by 4 bases, leaving 3 bases between them. This CDR3 is 13 amino acids long. The germline gives CDR1 MNHEY, CDR2 SMNVEV (reference sequence).

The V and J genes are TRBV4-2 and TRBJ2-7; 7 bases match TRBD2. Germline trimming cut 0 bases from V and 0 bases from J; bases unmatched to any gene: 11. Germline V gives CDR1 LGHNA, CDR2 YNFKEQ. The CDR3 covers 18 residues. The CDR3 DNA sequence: TGTGCCAGCAGCCAAGATCCATGGGACTACACCTACTCCTACGAGCAGTACTTC. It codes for CASSQDPWDYTYSYEQYF.

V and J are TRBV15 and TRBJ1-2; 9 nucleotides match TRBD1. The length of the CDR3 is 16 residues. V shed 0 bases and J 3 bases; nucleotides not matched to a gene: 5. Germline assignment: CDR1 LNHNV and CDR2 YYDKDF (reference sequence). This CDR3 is CATSRDLTGGHYGYTF. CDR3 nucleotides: TGTGCCACCAGCAGAGATTTAACAGGGGGCCACTATGGCTACACCTTC.

The CDR3 DNA reads TGTGCCAGCAGCCTCGGGACAGCCAGCACAGATACGCAGTATTTT. It is translated as CASSLGTASTDTQYF. The chain carries TRBV7-9 and TRBJ2-3; 7 nucleotides align to TRBD1. Losses at the gene ends were 5 bases for V and 0 bases for J; bases not matched to a gene: 5. The CDR3 loop spans 15 amino acids. CDR1 is SEHNR and CDR2 is FQNEAQ in the germline V gene (reference sequence).

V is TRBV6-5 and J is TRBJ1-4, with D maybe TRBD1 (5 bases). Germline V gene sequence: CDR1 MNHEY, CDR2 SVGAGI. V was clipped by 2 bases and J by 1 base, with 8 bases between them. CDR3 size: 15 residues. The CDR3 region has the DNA TGTGCCAGCAGTTACCAGCAGGGAACTAATGAAAAACTGTTTTTT. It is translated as CASSYQQGTNEKLFF.

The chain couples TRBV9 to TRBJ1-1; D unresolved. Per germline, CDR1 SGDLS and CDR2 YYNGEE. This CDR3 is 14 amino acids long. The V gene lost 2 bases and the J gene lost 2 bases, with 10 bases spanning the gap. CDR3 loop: CASSVTRANTEAFF. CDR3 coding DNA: TGTGCCAGCAGCGTTACGAGGGCTAACACTGAAGCTTTCTTT.

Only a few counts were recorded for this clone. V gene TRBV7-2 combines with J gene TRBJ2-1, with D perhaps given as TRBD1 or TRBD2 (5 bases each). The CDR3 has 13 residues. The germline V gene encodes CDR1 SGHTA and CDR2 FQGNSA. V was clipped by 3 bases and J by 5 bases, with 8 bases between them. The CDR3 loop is CASSFLGDNEQFF. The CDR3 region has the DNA TGTGCCAGCAGCTTCCTGGGGGACAATGAGCAGTTCTTC.

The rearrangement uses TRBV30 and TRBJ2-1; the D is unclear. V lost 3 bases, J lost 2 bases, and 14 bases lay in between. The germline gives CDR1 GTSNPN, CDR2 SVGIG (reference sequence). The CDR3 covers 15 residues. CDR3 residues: CAWRDEAVAYNEQFF. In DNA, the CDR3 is TGTGCCTGGAGGGATGAGGCAGTAGCCTACAATGAGCAGTTCTTC.

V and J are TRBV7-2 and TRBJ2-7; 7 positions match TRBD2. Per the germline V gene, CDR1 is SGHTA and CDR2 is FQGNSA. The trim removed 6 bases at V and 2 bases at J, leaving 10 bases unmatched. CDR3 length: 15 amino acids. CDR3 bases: TGTGCCAGCAGACCCGGCGGGACTATTACCTACGAGCAGTACTTC. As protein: CASRPGGTITYEQYF.

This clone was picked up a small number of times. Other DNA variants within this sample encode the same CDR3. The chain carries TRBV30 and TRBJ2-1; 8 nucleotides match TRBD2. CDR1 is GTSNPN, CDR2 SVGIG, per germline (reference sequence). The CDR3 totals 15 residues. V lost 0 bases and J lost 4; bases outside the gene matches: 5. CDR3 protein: CAWSVGTSGYNEQFF. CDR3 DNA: TGTGCCTGGAGTGTAGGAACTAGCGGTTACAATGAGCAGTTCTTC. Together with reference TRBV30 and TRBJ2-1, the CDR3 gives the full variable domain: SQTIHQWPATLVQPVGSPLSLECTVEGTSNPNLYWYRQAAGRGLQLLFYSVGIGQISSEVPQNLSASRPQDRQFILSSKKLLLSDSGFYLCAWSVGTSGYNEQFFGPGTRLTVL.

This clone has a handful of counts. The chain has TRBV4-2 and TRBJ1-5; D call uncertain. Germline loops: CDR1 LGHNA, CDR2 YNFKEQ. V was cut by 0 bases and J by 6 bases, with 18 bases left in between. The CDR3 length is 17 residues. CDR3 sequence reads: CASSQDGDPATSQPQHF. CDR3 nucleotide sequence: TGTGCCAGCAGCCAAGATGGGGATCCGGCGACTAGTCAGCCCCAGCATTTT.

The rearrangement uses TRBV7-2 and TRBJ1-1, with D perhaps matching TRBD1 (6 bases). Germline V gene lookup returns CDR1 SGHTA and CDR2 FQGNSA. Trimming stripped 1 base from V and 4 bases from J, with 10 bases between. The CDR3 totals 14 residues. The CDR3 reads CASSLDGQLTEAFF. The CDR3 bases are TGTGCCAGCAGCTTAGACGGACAGCTCACTGAAGCTTTCTTT.

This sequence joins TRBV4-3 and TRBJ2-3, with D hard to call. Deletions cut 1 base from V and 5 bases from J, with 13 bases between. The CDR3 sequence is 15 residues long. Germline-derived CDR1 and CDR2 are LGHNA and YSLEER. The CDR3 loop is CASSQASGSRDTQYF. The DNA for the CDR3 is TGCGCCAGCAGCCAAGCATCCGGTTCGAGAGATACGCAGTATTTT.

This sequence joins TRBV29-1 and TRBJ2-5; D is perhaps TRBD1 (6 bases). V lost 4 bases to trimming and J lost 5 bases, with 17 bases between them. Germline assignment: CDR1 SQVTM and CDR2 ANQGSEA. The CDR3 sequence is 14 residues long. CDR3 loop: CSVVFKGVMETQYF. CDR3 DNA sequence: TGCAGCGTTGTATTTAAGGGGGTTATGGAGACCCAGTACTTC.

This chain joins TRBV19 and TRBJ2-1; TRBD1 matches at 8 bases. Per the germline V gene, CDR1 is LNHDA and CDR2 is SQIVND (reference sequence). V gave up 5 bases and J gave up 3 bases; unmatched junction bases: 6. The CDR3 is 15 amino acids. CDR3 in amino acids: CASSPDRVNYNEQFF. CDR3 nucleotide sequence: TGTGCCAGTAGTCCGGACAGGGTGAACTACAATGAGCAGTTCTTC.

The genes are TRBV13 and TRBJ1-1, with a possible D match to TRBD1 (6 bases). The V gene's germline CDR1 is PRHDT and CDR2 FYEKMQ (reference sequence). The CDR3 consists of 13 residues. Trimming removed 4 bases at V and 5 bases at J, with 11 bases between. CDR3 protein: CASSSKGGTEAFF. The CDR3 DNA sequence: TGTGCCAGCAGCTCGAAGGGGGGTACTGAAGCTTTCTTT.